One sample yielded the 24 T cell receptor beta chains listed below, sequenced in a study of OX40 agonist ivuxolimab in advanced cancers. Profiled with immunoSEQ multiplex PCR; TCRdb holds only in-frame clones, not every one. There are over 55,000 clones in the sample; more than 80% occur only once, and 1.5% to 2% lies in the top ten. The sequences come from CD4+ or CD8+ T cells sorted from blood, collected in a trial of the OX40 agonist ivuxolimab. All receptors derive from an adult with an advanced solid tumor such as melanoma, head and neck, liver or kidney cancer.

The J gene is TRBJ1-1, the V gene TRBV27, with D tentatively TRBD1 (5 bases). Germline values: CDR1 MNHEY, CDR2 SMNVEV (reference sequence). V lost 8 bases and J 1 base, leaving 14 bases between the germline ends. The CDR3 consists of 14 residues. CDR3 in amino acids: CASRPYGQNTEAFF. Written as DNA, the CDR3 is TGTGCCAGCCGGCCTTACGGACAGAACACTGAAGCTTTCTTT.

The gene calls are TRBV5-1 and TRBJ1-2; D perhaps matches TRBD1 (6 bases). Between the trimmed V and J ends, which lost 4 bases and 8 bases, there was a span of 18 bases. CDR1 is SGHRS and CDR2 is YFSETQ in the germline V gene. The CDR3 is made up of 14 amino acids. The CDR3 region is CASSTISGARGYTF. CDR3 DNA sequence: TGCGCCAGCAGCACGATCTCAGGGGCGCGGGGCTACACCTTC.

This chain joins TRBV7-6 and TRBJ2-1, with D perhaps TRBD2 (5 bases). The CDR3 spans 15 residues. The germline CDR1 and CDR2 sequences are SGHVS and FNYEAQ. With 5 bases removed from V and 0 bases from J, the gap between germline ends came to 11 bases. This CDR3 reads CASSDSGISYNEQFF. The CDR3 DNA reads TGTGCCAGCAGCGACTCCGGGATCTCCTACAATGAGCAGTTCTTC.

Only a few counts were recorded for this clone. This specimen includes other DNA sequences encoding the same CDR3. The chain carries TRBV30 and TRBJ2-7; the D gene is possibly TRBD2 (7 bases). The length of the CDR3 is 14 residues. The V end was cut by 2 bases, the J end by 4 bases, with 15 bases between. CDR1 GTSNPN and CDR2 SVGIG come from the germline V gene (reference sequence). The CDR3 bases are TGTGCCTGGAGTCATGGGGGGGGCGGGTACGAGCAGTACGTC. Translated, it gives CAWSHGGGGYEQYV.

The CDR3 region has the DNA TGTGCCAGCAGCCTACCGGGACAGGGGCAAGAGACCCAGTACTTC. Protein: CASSLPGQGQETQYF. This chain connects TRBV7-6 to TRBJ2-5; 10 bases fit TRBD1. The germline gives CDR1 SGHVS, CDR2 FNYEAQ. V was pared by 5 bases and J by 2 bases, with 5 bases of the junction left unmatched. The CDR3 covers 15 residues.

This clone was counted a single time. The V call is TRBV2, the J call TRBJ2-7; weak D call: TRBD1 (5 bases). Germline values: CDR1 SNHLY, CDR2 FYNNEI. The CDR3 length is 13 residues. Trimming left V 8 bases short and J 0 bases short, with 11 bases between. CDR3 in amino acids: CASGEQVSYEQYV. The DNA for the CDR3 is TGTGCCAGCGGGGAACAGGTCTCCTACGAGCAGTACGTC.

The CDR3 DNA follows: TGTGCCAGCAGCGTAGCCTCTGGGGCCAACGTCCTGACTTTC. Residues: CASSVASGANVLTF. The chain recombines TRBV9 with TRBJ2-6; D call uncertain. Trimming cost V 0 bases and J 0 bases, with 1 base left between them. CDR3 length equals 14 residues. The germline V gene encodes CDR1 SGDLS and CDR2 YYNGEE.

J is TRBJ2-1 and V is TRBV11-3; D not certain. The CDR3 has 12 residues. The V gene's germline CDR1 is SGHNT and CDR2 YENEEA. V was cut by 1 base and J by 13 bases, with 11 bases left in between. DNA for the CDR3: TGTGCCAGCAGCTTAGGGCAAACCCCTCAGTTCTTC. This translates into CASSLGQTPQFF. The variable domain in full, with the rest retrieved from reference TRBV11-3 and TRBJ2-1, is EAGVVQSPRYKIIEKKQPVAFWCNPISGHNTLYWYLQNLGQGPELLIRYENEEAVDDSQLPKDRFSAERLKGVDSTLKIQPAELGDSAVYLCASSLGQTPQFFGPGTRLTVL.

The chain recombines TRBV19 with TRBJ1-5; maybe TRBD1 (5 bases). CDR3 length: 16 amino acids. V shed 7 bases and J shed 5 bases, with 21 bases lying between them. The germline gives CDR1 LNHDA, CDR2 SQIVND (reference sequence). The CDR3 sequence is CASTATAHEPHQPQHF. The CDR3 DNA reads TGTGCCAGTACCGCGACAGCCCATGAACCCCATCAGCCCCAGCATTTT.

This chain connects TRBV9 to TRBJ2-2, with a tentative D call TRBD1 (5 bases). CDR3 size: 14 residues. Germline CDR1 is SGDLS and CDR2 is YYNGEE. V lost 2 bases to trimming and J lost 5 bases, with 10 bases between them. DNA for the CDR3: TGTGCCAGCAGCGTGACGACAGCGACCGGGGAGCTGTTTTTT. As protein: CASSVTTATGELFF.

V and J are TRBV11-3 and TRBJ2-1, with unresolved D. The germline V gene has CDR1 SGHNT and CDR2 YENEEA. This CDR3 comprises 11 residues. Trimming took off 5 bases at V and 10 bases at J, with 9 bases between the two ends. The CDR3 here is CASSPSYEQFF. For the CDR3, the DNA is TGTGCCAGCAGCCCCTCATACGAGCAGTTCTTC.

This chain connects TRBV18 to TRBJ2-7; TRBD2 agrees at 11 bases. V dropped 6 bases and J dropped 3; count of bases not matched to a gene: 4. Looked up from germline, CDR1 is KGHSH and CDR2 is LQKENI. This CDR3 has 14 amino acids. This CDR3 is CASSPTSGGYEQYV. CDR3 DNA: TGTGCCAGCTCCCCAACTAGCGGGGGCTACGAGCAGTACGTC.

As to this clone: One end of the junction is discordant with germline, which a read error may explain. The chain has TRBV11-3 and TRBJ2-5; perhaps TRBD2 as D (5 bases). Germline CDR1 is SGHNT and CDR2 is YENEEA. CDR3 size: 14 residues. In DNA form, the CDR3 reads TGTGCCAGCAGCTTAGTGGGGAGCCAACAGACCCAGTACTTC. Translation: CASSLVGSQQTQYF.

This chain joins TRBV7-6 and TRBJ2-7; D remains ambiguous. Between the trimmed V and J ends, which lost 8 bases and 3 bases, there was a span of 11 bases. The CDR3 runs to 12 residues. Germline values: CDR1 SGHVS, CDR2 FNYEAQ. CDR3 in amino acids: CASGTQNYEQYF. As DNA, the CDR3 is TGTGCCAGCGGAACACAGAACTACGAGCAGTACTTC.

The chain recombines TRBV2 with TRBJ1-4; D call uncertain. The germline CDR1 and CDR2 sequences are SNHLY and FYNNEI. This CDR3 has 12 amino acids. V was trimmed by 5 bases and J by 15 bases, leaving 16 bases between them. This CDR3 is CASSQEVGLVFF. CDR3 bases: TGTGCCAGCAGTCAAGAGGTGGGGTTGGTGTTTTTT.

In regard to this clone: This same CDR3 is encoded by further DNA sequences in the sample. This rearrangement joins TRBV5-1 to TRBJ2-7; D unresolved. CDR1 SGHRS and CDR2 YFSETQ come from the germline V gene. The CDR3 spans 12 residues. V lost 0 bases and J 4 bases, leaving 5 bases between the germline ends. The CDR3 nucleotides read TGCGCCAGCAGCTTGGTGGGATACGAGCAGTACTTC. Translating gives CASSLVGYEQYF.

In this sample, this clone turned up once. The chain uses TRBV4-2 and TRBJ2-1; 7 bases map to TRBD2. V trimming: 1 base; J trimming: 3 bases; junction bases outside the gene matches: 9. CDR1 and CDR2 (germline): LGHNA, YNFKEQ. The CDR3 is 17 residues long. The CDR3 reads CASSQVPGGSVYNEQFF. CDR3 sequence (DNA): TGTGCCAGCAGCCAAGTTCCCGGCGGGAGCGTCTACAATGAGCAGTTCTTC.

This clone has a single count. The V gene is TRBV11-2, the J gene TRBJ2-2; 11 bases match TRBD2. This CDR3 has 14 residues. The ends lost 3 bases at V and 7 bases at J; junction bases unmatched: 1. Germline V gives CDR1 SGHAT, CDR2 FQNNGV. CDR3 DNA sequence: TGTGCCAGCAGCTTCACTAGCGGGAGCGGGGAGCTGTTTTTT. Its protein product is CASSFTSGSGELFF.

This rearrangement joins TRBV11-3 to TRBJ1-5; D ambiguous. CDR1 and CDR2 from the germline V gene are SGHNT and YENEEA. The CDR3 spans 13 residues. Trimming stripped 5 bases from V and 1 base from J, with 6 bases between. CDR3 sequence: CASSRDSNQPQHF. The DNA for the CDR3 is TGTGCCAGCAGCCGCGACAGCAATCAGCCCCAGCATTTT.

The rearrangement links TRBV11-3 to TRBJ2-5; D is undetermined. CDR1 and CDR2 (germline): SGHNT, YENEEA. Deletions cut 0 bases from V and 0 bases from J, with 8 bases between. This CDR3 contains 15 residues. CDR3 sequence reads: CASSLDLAYQETQYF. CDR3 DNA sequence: TGTGCCAGCAGCTTAGACCTGGCGTACCAAGAGACCCAGTACTTC.

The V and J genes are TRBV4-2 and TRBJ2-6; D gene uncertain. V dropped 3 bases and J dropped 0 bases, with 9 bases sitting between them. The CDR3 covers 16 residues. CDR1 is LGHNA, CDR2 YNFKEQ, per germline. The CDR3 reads CASSQVGSSGANVLTF. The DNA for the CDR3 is TGTGCCAGCAGCCAGGTCGGTAGCTCTGGGGCCAACGTCCTGACTTTC.

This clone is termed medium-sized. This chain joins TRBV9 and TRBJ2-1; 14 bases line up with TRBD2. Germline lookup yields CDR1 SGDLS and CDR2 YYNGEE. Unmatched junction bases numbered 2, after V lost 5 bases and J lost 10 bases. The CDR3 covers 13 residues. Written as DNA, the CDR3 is TGTGCCAGCAGGGGACTAGCGGGAGTGGAGCAGTTCTTC. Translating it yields CASRGLAGVEQFF.

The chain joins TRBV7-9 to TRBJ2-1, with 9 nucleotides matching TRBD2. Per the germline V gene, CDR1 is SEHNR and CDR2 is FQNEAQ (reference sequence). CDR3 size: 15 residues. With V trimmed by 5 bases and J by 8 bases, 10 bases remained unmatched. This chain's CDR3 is CASSRSGTSRDEQFF. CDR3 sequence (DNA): TGTGCCAGCAGCCGCTCCGGGACTAGCCGCGATGAGCAGTTCTTC.

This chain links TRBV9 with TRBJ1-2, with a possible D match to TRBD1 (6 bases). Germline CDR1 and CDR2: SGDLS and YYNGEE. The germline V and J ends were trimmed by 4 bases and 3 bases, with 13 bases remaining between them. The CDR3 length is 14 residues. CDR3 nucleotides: TGTGCCAGCAGCAAAAGCCGACAGGACTATGGCTACACCTTC. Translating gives CASSKSRQDYGYTF. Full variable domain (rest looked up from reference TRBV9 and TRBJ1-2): DSGVTQTPKHLITATGQRVTLRCSPRSGDLSVYWYQQSLDQGLQFLIQYYNGEERAKGNILERFSAQQFPDLHSELNLSSLELGDSALYFCASSKSRQDYGYTFGSGTRLTVV.